A selection of T cell receptor beta chains follows, all from one sample in a study of CD8 T cells in ankylosing spondylitis. TCRdb re-called the 5' RACE reads through MiXCR, storing one row per CDR3 protein. The sample contains about 220,000 distinct CDR3 sequences, 18% of which appear only once. Material for sequencing was blood, either unsorted or a sorted T cell fraction (not recorded which). Every receptor here comes from a male donor with ankylosing spondylitis. The conserved cysteine and the conserved F or W are not part of the CDR3 here. A D gene is named only where the DNA matches it firmly. A row's size may be missing; if present it is once, few, many or a size class.

size,D,V,CDR3
NA,NA,TRBV7-9,ASSSRAESSYNEQF
NA,TRBD1,TRBV27,ASSSWTGRNTEAF
NA,NA,TRBV7-9,ASSSAQGPPEAF
few,NA,TRBV11-2,ASSPRLGEALEQY
many,NA,TRBV11-1,ASSLVLSRNEQF
few,TRBD1,TRBV7-8,ASSLVDRGLNTEAF
few,NA,TRBV7-2,ASSLGALPTGELF
NA,NA,TRBV7-9,ASSSLGWGTPGDEQF
few,NA,TRBV29-1,SVINGNTIY
NA,TRBD2,TRBV29-1,SAIAGVQETQY
NA,TRBD1,TRBV7-3,ASTLFHRGASTDTQY
NA,NA,TRBV12-3/TRBV12-4,ASSPEGPEAF
once,TRBD1,TRBV6-5,ASSSQGGHEKLF
few,NA,TRBV11-2,ASSLGAGAGQPQH
NA,NA,TRBV30,AWSVGGDTQY
NA,NA,TRBV7-9,ASGPNEKLF
few,TRBD1,TRBV2,ASSAIGDRGFNEQF
many,TRBD2,TRBV4-3,ASSQGTSGSYNEQF
few,NA,TRBV12-3/TRBV12-4,ASSYGVPLYNEQF
many,NA,TRBV29-1,SVQAGSSNEKLF
NA,TRBD2,TRBV7-6,ASSLRASGESSTDTQY
few,NA,TRBV7-6,ASSRYPGQGLPPGSCF
NA,TRBD2,TRBV4-2,ASSQAVAGSYNEQF
NA,TRBD1,TRBV7-9,ASSSSGTGLFSYEQY
few,TRBD2,TRBV5-1,ASSFTPGLAGNEQF
NA,NA,TRBV12-3/TRBV12-4,ASSLNPSQETQY